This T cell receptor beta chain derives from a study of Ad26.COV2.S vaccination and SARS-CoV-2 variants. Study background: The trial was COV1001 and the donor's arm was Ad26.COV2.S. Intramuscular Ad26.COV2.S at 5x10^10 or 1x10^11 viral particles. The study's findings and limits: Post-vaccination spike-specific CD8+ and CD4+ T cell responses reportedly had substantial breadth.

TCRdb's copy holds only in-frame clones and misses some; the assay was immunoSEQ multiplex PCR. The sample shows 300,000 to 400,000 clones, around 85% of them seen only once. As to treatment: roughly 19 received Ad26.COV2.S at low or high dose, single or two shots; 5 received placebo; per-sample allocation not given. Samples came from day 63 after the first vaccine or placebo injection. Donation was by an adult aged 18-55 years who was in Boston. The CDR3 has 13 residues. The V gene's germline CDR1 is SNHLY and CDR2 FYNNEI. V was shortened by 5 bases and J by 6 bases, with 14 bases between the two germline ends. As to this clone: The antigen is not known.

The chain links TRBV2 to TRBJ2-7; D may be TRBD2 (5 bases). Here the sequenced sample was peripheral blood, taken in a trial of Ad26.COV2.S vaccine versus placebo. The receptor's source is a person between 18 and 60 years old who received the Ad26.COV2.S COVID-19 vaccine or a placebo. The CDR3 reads CASSLDRAGEQYF. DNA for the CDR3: TGTGCCAGCAGTCTAGACCGGGCGGGCGAGCAGTACTTC.